This T cell receptor beta chain is from a study of blood T cells in healthy people across ages. Regarding the study as a whole: Calculation of diversity from one million T cells yielded estimates considered to be underestimates.

In each sample, at least 6 million PBMCs were isolated. This CDR3 region has 18 residues. Germline V lookup: CDR1 MGHRA, CDR2 YSYEKL. Trimming cost V 3 bases and J 4 bases; bases outside gene matches: 15. A J-beta primer mix and a sample-barcoded 5' primer were used in a second PCR of roughly 6 to 11 cycles. TCRdb fed the 5' RACE reads into MiXCR, producing one record per CDR3 protein. Among about 1,400,000 distinct CDR3 sequences listed, around 42% were seen once. This clonotype turned up a few times. Its antigen is unknown. Sequenced sample: blood. This receptor was taken from a woman aged 18-35 years in good health. This chain links TRBV4-1 with TRBJ2-7; 10 nucleotides match TRBD2. CDR3 in DNA: TGCGCCAGCAGCCACAGGACTAGCGGTGGGGGCAATCATTACGAGCAGTACTTC. This encodes CASSHRTSGGGNHYEQYF.